This entry concerns a single T cell receptor beta chain. Its cognate antigen is unknown. The protocol was immunoSEQ multiplex PCR, while the TCRdb copy is restricted to in-frame clones and leaves out a portion. Of about 2.4 million clones listed, 93% are singletons. This sample was taken from a study of shared clonotypes between healthy human individuals. General observations from the study: Rarefaction demonstrated incomplete sorted-subset sequencing despite large depth.

The CDR3 is 14 amino acids. Trimming pared 2 bases from V and 6 bases from J, leaving 12 bases between. Germline CDR1 reads LNHDA; CDR2 reads SQIVND (reference sequence). In the CD4+ fraction, cells were divided into CD45RA+ naive and CD45RA-negative memory subsets. The sample consisted of naive CD4+ T cells from PBMCs. Subset reported: CD45RA+ positively selected. This chain connects TRBV19 to TRBJ2-3, with a tentative D call TRBD1 (5 bases). This clonotype originated in a young man in good health. Some clones in this sample may be carry-over from other donors' samples. The CDR3 reads CASSITQVSDTQYF. The DNA for the CDR3 is TGTGCCAGTAGTATAACACAGGTCTCCGATACGCAGTATTTT.